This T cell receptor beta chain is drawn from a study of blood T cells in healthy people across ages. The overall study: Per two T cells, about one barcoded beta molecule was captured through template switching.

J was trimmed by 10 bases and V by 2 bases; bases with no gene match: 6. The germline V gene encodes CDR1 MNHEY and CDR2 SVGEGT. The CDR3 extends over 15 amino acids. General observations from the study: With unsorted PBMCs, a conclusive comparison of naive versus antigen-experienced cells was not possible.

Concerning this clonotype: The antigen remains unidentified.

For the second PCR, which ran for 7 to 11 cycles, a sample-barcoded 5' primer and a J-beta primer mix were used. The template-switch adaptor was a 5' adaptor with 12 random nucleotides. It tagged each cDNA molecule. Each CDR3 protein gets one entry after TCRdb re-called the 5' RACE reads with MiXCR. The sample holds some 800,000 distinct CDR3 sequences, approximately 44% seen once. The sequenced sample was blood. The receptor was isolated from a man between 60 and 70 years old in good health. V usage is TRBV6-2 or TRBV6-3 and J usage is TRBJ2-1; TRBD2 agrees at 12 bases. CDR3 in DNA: TGTGCCAGCAGTTACGGACTAGCGGGGAGGAGCGAGCAGTTCTTC. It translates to CASSYGLAGRSEQFF.